The 32 T cell receptor beta chains presented below share a single source sample, sequenced in a study of PD-L1 blockade in urothelial cancer. Indicated time point: pretreatment peripheral blood. Assay used: immunoSEQ multiplex PCR; TCRdb lists only in-frame clones, some missing. The data contain around 50,000 clones, about 80% of them singletons. The source was PBMCs, collected around atezolizumab (anti-PD-L1) treatment. These receptors came from a man aged 45-65 years with urothelial cancer.

This clone appeared a few times. The chain joins TRBV5-4 to TRBJ2-2; possible D gene TRBD2, 5 bases. The CDR3 loop spans 15 amino acids. Germline V gene lookup returns CDR1 SGHNT and CDR2 YYREEE (reference sequence). V was shortened by 1 base and J by 6 bases, with 13 bases between the two germline ends. The CDR3 spells CASSLLASSAGELFF. CDR3 in DNA: TGTGCCAGCAGCTTGTTGGCTAGCTCCGCCGGGGAGCTGTTTTTT.

The chain has TRBV28 and TRBJ1-2; 7 bases match TRBD1. V lost 5 bases to trimming and J lost 7 bases; unmatched junction nucleotides: 13. The germline gives CDR1 MDHEN, CDR2 SYDVKM. The CDR3 runs 15 residues. CDR3 DNA: TGTGCCAGCAGTCCCCGACAGGGAAGTCCTCTTGGCTACACCTTC. It codes for CASSPRQGSPLGYTF.

The V call is TRBV5-4, the J call TRBJ2-5; TRBD2 aligns across 7 bases. The J segment lost 2 bases and the V segment lost 4 bases, leaving 5 bases of the junction unmatched. The CDR3 totals 14 residues. Germline CDR1 is SGHNT and CDR2 is YYREEE (reference sequence). In DNA, the CDR3 is TGTGCCAGCAGCCCCGCCGGGAGGCAAGAGACCCAGTACTTC. Amino acids: CASSPAGRQETQYF.

This chain connects TRBV7-2 to TRBJ2-7; 7 positions agree with TRBD2. Germline V CDR1 and CDR2: SGHTA, FQGNSA. The CDR3 length is 15 residues. V lost 7 bases, J lost 2 bases, and 11 bases stayed unmatched. For the CDR3, the DNA is TGTGCCAGCATCCCCCCCAGCGGGGCTACCTACGAGCAGTACTTC. It is translated as CASIPPSGATYEQYF.

This clone has a count of ten or more. The chain couples TRBV4-1 to TRBJ1-3, with 9 bases lining up with TRBD1. The CDR3 loop spans 17 amino acids. Trimming at V came to 6 bases and at J to 0 bases, leaving 9 bases not matched to a gene. Germline V lookup: CDR1 MGHRA, CDR2 YSYEKL. This chain's CDR3 is CASSRQGVVLSGNTIYF. The CDR3 coding sequence is TGCGCCAGCAGTCGACAGGGGGTCGTCCTCTCTGGAAACACCATATATTTT.

This clone was picked up one time. The chain carries TRBV15 and TRBJ2-3, with 7 bases identical to TRBD2. Per the germline V gene, CDR1 is LNHNV and CDR2 is YYDKDF (reference sequence). The CDR3 runs 15 residues. After removal of 6 bases from V and 5 bases from J, the junction contained 11 bases not matched to a gene. In DNA, the CDR3 is TGTGCCACCAGTGAGGGAGGGAAGCCCCTAGATACGCAGTATTTT. Protein product: CATSEGGKPLDTQYF.

The V and J genes are TRBV9 and TRBJ2-2; 8 bases fit TRBD1. The CDR3 is 17 residues long. Germline assignment: CDR1 SGDLS and CDR2 YYNGEE. Trimming at V came to 0 bases and at J to 0 bases, leaving 4 bases not matched to a gene. Here the CDR3 reads CASSVGQGTTNTGELFF. CDR3 DNA: TGTGCCAGCAGCGTAGGACAGGGGACAACGAACACCGGGGAGCTGTTTTTT. The variable domain in full, with the rest retrieved from reference TRBV9 and TRBJ2-2, is DSGVTQTPKHLITATGQRVTLRCSPRSGDLSVYWYQQSLDQGLQFLIQYYNGEERAKGNILERFSAQQFPDLHSELNLSSLELGDSALYFCASSVGQGTTNTGELFFGEGSRLTVL.

The chain is built from TRBV6-1 and TRBJ2-1; TRBD2 might be the D (6 bases). Germline V gene lookup returns CDR1 MNHNS and CDR2 SASEGT. Trimming removed 6 bases at V and 7 bases at J, with 10 bases between. This CDR3 comprises 12 residues. The CDR3: CASREGWNEQFF. The CDR3 DNA is TGTGCCAGCAGGGAGGGGTGGAATGAGCAGTTCTTC.

The rearrangement joins TRBV27 to TRBJ2-5, with D perhaps TRBD2 (6 bases). Germline V CDR1 and CDR2: MNHEY, SMNVEV (reference sequence). The CDR3 loop spans 13 amino acids. V dropped 6 bases and J dropped 5 bases, with 13 bases sitting between them. CDR3 in amino acids: CASRWQGGETQYF. CDR3 coding DNA: TGTGCCAGCAGGTGGCAGGGAGGTGAGACCCAGTACTTC.

This clone was detected a few times. This sequence joins TRBV11-2 and TRBJ1-6, with 8 bases identical to TRBD1. The trim removed 2 bases at V and 5 bases at J, leaving 5 bases unmatched. Germline assignment: CDR1 SGHAT and CDR2 FQNNGV. This CDR3 comprises 16 residues. The CDR3 region is CASSLWTGLNNSPLHF. As DNA, the CDR3 is TGTGCCAGCAGCTTATGGACAGGGCTTAATAATTCACCCCTCCACTTT.

This sequence joins TRBV5-5 and TRBJ2-1; 7 bases agree with TRBD2. Per germline, CDR1 SGHKS and CDR2 YYEKEE (reference sequence). The ends lost 0 bases at V and 8 bases at J; junction bases unmatched: 5. CDR3 length: 14 residues. DNA for the CDR3: TGTGCCAGCAGCTTGGAGGGGCGGGGGTATGAGCAGTTCTTC. This gives the protein CASSLEGRGYEQFF.

The rearrangement links TRBV6-5 to TRBJ1-2; D may be TRBD1 (5 bases). Germline lookup yields CDR1 MNHEY and CDR2 SVGAGI. Deletions cut 6 bases from V and 0 bases from J, with 11 bases between. The CDR3 runs to 14 residues. CDR3 DNA: TGTGCCAGCAGACTAACAGGAGCTAACTATGGCTACACCTTC. Its translation: CASRLTGANYGYTF.

This clone has a handful of counts. This chain connects TRBV11-3 to TRBJ1-1; 7 nucleotides align to TRBD1. Trimming removed 5 bases from V and 5 bases from J; junction bases left unmatched: 5. Germline values: CDR1 SGHNT, CDR2 YENEEA. The CDR3 covers 13 residues. CDR3 protein: CASSEGQVTEAFF. For the CDR3, the DNA is TGTGCCAGCAGCGAAGGACAGGTGACTGAAGCTTTCTTT.

This clone appeared once. This sequence joins TRBV7-3 and TRBJ2-7, with D perhaps TRBD1 (5 bases). This CDR3 is 13 amino acids long. Looked up from germline, CDR1 is SGHTA and CDR2 is FQGTGA. The V end was cut by 5 bases, the J end by 0 bases, with 8 bases between. The CDR3 loop is CASSPDSSYEQYF. The CDR3 DNA is TGTGCCAGCAGCCCCGACAGCTCCTACGAGCAGTACTTC.

In this sample, this clone turned up a few times. The rearrangement uses TRBV5-6 and TRBJ1-5, with D tentatively TRBD1 (6 bases). Germline loops: CDR1 SGHDT, CDR2 YYEEEE. Trimming cost V 4 bases and J 1 base, with 12 bases left between them. This CDR3 is built from 15 residues. CDR3 loop: CASSKDSASNQPQHF. CDR3 DNA sequence: TGTGCCAGCAGCAAGGACAGTGCGAGCAATCAGCCCCAGCATTTT.

V and J are TRBV11-2 and TRBJ2-1; 13 positions agree with TRBD2. The V gene's germline CDR1 is SGHAT and CDR2 FQNNGV. V was clipped by 5 bases and J by 2 bases; unmatched bases: 6. This CDR3 has 17 residues. The CDR3 loop is CASSPRLAGGPYNEQFF. The CDR3, as DNA: TGTGCCAGCAGCCCGCGACTAGCGGGGGGCCCCTACAATGAGCAGTTCTTC.

The chain has TRBV7-9 and TRBJ2-1; 14 nucleotides match TRBD2. With 3 bases clipped from V and 8 bases from J, the junction kept 3 bases outside the gene matches. Germline values: CDR1 SEHNR, CDR2 FQNEAQ (reference sequence). The CDR3 is made up of 15 amino acids. The CDR3 coding sequence is TGTGCCAGCAGCTTTACGGGACTAGCGGGAGATGAGCAGTTCTTC. Protein product: CASSFTGLAGDEQFF.

The CDR3 region has the DNA TGTGCCAGCAGGGATGGGGCCTTTGGTGAAGCTTTCTTT. It encodes CASRDGAFGEAFF. The J gene is TRBJ1-1, the V gene TRBV2; the D gene is possibly TRBD1 (5 bases). CDR1 is SNHLY and CDR2 is FYNNEI in the germline V gene. The CDR3 is 13 residues long. V was pared by 6 bases and J by 7 bases, with 15 bases between.

The V and J genes are TRBV5-1 and TRBJ1-4; D might be TRBD1 (6 bases). The germline CDR1 and CDR2 sequences are SGHRS and YFSETQ. This CDR3 spans 15 amino acids. V was trimmed by 4 bases and J by 1 base, leaving 11 bases between them. CDR3 residues: CASSLTGRTNEKLFF. The CDR3, as DNA: TGCGCCAGCAGCCTAACAGGGCGAACTAATGAAAAACTGTTTTTT.

This clone showed up just once. The rearrangement uses TRBV14 and TRBJ2-7; TRBD1 agrees at 8 bases. After removal of 6 bases from V and 10 bases from J, the junction contained 11 bases not matched to a gene. The CDR3 loop spans 13 amino acids. Germline V gene lookup returns CDR1 SGHDN and CDR2 FVKESK. The CDR3 coding sequence is TGTGCCAGCAGTACGACAGGGGTAAACGTACAGTACTTC. It is translated as CASSTTGVNVQYF.

The V gene is TRBV27, the J gene TRBJ2-1; 8 nucleotides align to TRBD1. Unmatched junction bases numbered 7, after V lost 9 bases and J lost 0 bases. Per germline, CDR1 MNHEY and CDR2 SMNVEV (reference sequence). The CDR3 is 15 amino acids. The CDR3 nucleotides read TGTGCCAGTAAGAAAGGGACAGGCTCCTACAATGAGCAGTTCTTC. It yields the protein CASKKGTGSYNEQFF.

The chain has TRBV18 and TRBJ2-4; no clear D gene. Deletions cut 3 bases from V and 5 bases from J, with 5 bases between. Germline lookup yields CDR1 KGHSH and CDR2 LQKENI. The CDR3 is made up of 12 amino acids. The CDR3 sequence: CASSPTENIQYF. The CDR3 nucleotides read TGTGCCAGCTCACCTACAGAAAACATTCAGTACTTC. The whole variable domain, filled in from reference TRBV18 and TRBJ2-4, reads NAGVMQNPRHLVRRRGQEARLRCSPMKGHSHVYWYRQLPEEGLKFMVYLQKENIIDESGMPKERFSAEFPKEGPSILRIQQVVRGDSAAYFCASSPTENIQYFGAGTRLSVL.

The J gene is TRBJ2-7, the V gene TRBV18, with D hard to call. Trimming removed 0 bases from V and 0 bases from J, with 15 bases in between. The CDR3 is made up of 17 amino acids. Germline lookup yields CDR1 KGHSH and CDR2 LQKENI. This chain's CDR3 is CASSPPAGSRLSYEQYF. The DNA of the CDR3 is TGTGCCAGCTCACCACCTGCTGGGTCTAGACTCTCCTACGAGCAGTACTTC.

V is TRBV12-5 and J is TRBJ1-2, with D unresolved. Germline CDR1 reads LGHNT; CDR2 reads FRNRAP. The CDR3 is 15 amino acids. The V and J ends lost 0 bases and 8 bases respectively, with 16 bases between them. CDR3: CASGLVEERGNGYTF. CDR3 DNA: TGTGCTAGTGGTTTGGTAGAAGAGAGAGGGAACGGCTACACCTTC.

The chain couples TRBV4-3 to TRBJ2-3; D not resolved. V was clipped by 3 bases and J by 0 bases, with 10 bases between them. The CDR3 extends over 15 amino acids. Germline-derived CDR1 and CDR2 are LGHNA and YSLEER. The CDR3: CASSQRFTSTDTQYF. The CDR3 bases are TGCGCCAGCAGCCAGAGGTTCACTAGCACAGATACGCAGTATTTT.

V gene TRBV5-1 combines with J gene TRBJ1-4, with 7 bases lining up with TRBD1. V dropped 0 bases and J dropped 3; count of bases not matched to a gene: 2. Germline-derived CDR1 and CDR2 are SGHRS and YFSETQ. The CDR3 covers 15 residues. The DNA of the CDR3 is TGCGCCAGCAGCTTGGAGGGACAGCCTAATGAAAAACTGTTTTTT. It codes for CASSLEGQPNEKLFF.

This clone was detected only a few times. The chain couples TRBV5-1 to TRBJ1-1, with D perhaps TRBD1 (6 bases). The CDR3 contains 15 residues. Trimming shortened V by 4 bases and J by 5 bases, and 18 bases separated the two germline ends. The germline V gene has CDR1 SGHRS and CDR2 YFSETQ. This CDR3 reads CASSLRRGGETEAFF. In DNA, the CDR3 is TGCGCCAGCAGCCTCAGAAGGGGGGGCGAGACTGAAGCTTTCTTT. The full variable domain, with the rest looked up from reference TRBV5-1 and TRBJ1-1, is KAGVTQTPRYLIKTRGQQVTLSCSPISGHRSVSWYQQTPGQGLQFLFEYFSETQRNKGNFPGRFSGRQFSNSRSEMNVSTLELGDSALYLCASSLRRGGETEAFFGQGTRLTVV.

This chain links TRBV11-2 with TRBJ2-7; weak D call: TRBD1 (5 bases). The CDR3 length is 14 residues. Looked up from germline, CDR1 is SGHAT and CDR2 is FQNNGV. V was trimmed by 5 bases and J by 0 bases, leaving 11 bases between them. CDR3 DNA sequence: TGTGCCAGCAGCCGATCGACAGACTCCTACGAGCAGTACTTC. Its protein product is CASSRSTDSYEQYF.

This chain joins TRBV14 and TRBJ2-5; 9 bases fit TRBD1. With 1 base clipped from V and 5 bases from J, the junction kept 5 bases outside the gene matches. Germline-derived CDR1 and CDR2 are SGHDN and FVKESK. The CDR3 is made up of 15 amino acids. CDR3 sequence: CASSQVRTGVETQYF. CDR3 sequence (DNA): TGTGCCAGCAGCCAAGTCCGGACAGGGGTGGAGACCCAGTACTTC.

The chain employs TRBV28 and TRBJ2-7; 11 nucleotides line up with TRBD2. Germline V gene sequence: CDR1 MDHEN, CDR2 SYDVKM. The CDR3 is 16 residues long. V shed 6 bases, J shed 1 base, and the junction held 8 bases outside the gene matches. The CDR3 DNA reads as TGTGCCAGCAGATCTAGCGGGAGGAGTTGGTCCTACGAGCAGTACTTC. This codes for CASRSSGRSWSYEQYF.

The rearrangement uses TRBV7-2 and TRBJ2-2; the D gene is possibly TRBD2 (6 bases). The CDR3 spans 15 residues. Between the trimmed V and J ends, which lost 5 bases and 2 bases, there was a span of 12 bases. The germline V gene encodes CDR1 SGHTA and CDR2 FQGNSA. The CDR3 DNA reads as TGTGCCAGCAGCGCGGGACTGAGTAACACCGGGGAGCTGTTTTTT. Translated: CASSAGLSNTGELFF.

The V gene is TRBV12-5, the J gene TRBJ2-6, with D perhaps matching TRBD2 (6 bases). The CDR3 spans 16 residues. The germline V gene encodes CDR1 LGHNT and CDR2 FRNRAP. The V end was cut by 4 bases, the J end by 3 bases, with 13 bases between. CDR3 amino acids: CASGWSGEVGANVLTF. The CDR3 nucleotides read TGTGCTAGTGGTTGGTCGGGGGAGGTTGGGGCCAACGTCCTGACTTTC.